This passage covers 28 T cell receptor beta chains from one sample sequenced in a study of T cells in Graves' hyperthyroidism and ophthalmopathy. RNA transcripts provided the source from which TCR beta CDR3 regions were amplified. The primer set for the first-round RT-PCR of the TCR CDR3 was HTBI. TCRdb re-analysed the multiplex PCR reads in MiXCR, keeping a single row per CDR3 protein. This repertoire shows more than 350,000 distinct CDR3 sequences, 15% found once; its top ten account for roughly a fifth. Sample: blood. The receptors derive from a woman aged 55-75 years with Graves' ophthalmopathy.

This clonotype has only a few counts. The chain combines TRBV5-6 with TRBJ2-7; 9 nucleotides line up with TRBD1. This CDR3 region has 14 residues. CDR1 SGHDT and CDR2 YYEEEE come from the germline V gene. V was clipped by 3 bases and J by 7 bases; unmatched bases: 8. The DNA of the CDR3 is TGTGCCAGCAGCTGGGGGACAGGGCCAAGGGAGCAGTACTTC. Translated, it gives CASSWGTGPREQYF.

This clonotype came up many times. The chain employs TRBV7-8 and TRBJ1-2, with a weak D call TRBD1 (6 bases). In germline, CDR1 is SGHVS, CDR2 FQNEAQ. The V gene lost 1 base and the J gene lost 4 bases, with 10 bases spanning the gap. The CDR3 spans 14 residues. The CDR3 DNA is TGTGCCAGCAGCTTAGGAGAGACAGGCTATGGCTACACCTTC. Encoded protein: CASSLGETGYGYTF.

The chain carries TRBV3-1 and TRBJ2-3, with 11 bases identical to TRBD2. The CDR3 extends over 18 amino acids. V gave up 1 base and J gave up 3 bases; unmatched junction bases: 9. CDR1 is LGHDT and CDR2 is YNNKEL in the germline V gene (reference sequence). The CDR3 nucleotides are TGTGCCAGCAGCCAAGGGGAACTAGCGGGAGTGGAGACAGATACGCAGTATTTT. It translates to CASSQGELAGVETDTQYF.

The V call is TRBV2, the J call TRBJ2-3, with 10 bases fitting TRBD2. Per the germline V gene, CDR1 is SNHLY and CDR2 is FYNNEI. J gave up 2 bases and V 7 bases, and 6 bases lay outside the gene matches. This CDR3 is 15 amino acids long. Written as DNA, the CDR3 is TGTGCCAGCACCAGGACTAGCGGCTACACAGATACGCAGTATTTT. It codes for CASTRTSGYTDTQYF.

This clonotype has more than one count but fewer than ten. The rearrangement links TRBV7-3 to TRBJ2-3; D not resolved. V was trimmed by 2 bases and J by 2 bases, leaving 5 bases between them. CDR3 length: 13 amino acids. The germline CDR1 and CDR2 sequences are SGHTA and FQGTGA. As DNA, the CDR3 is TGTGCCAGCAGCTTACAGTACACAGATACGCAGTATTTT. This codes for CASSLQYTDTQYF.

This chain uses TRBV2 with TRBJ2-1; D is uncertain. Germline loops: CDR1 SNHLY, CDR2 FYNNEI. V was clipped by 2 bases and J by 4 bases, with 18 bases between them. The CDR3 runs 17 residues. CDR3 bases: TGTGCCAGCAGTGAAAGGACGTCGGAGTGGGGTTACAATGAGCAGTTCTTC. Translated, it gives CASSERTSEWGYNEQFF.

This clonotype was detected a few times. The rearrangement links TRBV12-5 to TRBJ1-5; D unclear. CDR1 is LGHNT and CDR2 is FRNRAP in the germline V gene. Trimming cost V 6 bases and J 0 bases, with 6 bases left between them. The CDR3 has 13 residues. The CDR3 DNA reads TGTGCTAGTGGAGGGATTAGCAATCAGCCCCAGCATTTT. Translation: CASGGISNQPQHF. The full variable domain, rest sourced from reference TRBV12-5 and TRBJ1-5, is DARVTQTPRHKVTEMGQEVTMRCQPILGHNTVFWYRQTMMQGLELLAYFRNRAPLDDSGMPKDRFSAEMPDATLATLKIQPSEPRDSAVYFCASGGISNQPQHFGDGTRLSIL.

CDR3: CASSLGDNPSYNSPLHF. Here the CDR3 DNA reads TGTGCCAGCAGCTTAGGTGATAACCCCTCCTATAATTCACCCCTCCACTTT. This chain joins TRBV11-2 and TRBJ1-6; D is unclear. Germline CDR1 and CDR2: SGHAT and FQNNGV. The CDR3 loop spans 17 amino acids. Trimming removed 1 base at V and 0 bases at J, with 10 bases between.

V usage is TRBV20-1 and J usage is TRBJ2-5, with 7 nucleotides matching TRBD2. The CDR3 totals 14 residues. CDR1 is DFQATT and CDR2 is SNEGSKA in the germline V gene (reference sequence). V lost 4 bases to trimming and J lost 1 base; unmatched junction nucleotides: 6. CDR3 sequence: CSATRGGSQETQYF. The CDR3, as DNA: TGCAGTGCTACCAGAGGCGGGAGCCAAGAGACCCAGTACTTC.

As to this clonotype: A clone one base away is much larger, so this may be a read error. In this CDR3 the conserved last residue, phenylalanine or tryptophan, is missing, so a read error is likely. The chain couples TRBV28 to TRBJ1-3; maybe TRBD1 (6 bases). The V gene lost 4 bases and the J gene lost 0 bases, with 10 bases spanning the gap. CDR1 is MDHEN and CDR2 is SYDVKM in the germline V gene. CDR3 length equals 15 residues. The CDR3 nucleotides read TGTGCCAGCAGTTGGGGGGCCCTCTCTGGAAACACCATATATCTT. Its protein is CASSWGALSGNTIYL.

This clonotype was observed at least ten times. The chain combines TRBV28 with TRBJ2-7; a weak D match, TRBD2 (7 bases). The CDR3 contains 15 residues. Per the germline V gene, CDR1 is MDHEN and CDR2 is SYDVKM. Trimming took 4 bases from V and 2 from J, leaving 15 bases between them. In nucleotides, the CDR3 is TGTGCCAGCAGTTCCCCGAGGGGGGGAACCTACGAGCAGTACTTC. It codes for CASSSPRGGTYEQYF.

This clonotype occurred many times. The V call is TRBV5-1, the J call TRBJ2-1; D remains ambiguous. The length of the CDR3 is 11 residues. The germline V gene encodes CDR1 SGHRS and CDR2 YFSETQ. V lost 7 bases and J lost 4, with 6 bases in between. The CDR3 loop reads CASGDYNEQFF. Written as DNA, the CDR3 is TGCGCCAGCGGCGATTACAATGAGCAGTTCTTC.

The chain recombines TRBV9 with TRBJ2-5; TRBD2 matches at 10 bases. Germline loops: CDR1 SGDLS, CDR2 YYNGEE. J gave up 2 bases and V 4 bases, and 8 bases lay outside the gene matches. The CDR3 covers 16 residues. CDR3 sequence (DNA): TGTGCCAGCAGCCCTCGTAGCGGGGGGAGGCAAGAGACCCAGTACTTC. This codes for CASSPRSGGRQETQYF.

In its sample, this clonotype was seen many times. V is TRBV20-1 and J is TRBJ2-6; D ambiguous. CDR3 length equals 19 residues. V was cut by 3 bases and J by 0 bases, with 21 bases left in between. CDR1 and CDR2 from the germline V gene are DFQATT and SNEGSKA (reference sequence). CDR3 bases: TGCAGTGCTAGTATTTCGGGTCGGACCACCATCTCTGGGGCCAACGTCCTGACTTTC. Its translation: CSASISGRTTISGANVLTF.

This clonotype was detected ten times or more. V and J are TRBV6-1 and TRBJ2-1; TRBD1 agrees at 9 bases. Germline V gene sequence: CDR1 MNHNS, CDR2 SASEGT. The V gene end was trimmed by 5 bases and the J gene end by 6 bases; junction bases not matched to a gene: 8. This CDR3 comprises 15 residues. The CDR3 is CASSPTGGAFNEQFF. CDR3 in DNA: TGTGCCAGCAGTCCGACAGGGGGGGCCTTCAATGAGCAGTTCTTC.

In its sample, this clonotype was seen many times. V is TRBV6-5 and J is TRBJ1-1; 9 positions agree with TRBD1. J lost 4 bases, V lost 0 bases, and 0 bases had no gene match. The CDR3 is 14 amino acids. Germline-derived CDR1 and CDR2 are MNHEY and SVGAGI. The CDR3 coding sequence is TGTGCCAGCAGTTACTCGACAGGGGGCACTGAAGCTTTCTTT. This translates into CASSYSTGGTEAFF.

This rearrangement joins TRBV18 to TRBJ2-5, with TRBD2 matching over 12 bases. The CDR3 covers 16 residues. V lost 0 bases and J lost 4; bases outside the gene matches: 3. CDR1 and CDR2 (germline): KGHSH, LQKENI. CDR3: CASSPPGTSGPETQYF. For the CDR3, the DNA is TGTGCCAGCTCACCACCCGGGACTAGCGGGCCAGAGACCCAGTACTTC.

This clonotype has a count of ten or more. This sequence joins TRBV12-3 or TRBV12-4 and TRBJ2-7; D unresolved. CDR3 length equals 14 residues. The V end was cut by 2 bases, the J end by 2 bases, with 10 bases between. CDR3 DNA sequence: TGTGCCAGCAGTTTAACCAGGTCTACCTACGAGCAGTACTTC. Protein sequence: CASSLTRSTYEQYF.

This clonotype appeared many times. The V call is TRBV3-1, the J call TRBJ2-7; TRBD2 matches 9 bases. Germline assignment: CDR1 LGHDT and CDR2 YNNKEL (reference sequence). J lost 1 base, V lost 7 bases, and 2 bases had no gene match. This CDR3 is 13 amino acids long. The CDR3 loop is CASKAGGSYEQYF. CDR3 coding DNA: TGTGCCAGCAAAGCGGGAGGTTCCTACGAGCAGTACTTC.

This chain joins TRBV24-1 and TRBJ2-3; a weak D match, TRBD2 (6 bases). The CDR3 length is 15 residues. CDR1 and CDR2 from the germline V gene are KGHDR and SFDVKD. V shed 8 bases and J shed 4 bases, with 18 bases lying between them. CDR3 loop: CATTGGGLSSDTQYF. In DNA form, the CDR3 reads TGTGCCACCACCGGTGGGGGACTCTCTTCAGATACGCAGTATTTT.

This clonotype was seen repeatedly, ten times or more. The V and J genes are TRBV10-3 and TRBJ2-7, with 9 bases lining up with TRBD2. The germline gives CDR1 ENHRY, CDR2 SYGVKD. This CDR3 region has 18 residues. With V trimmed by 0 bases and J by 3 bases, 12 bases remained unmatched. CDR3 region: CAISESDTPLAGSYEQYF. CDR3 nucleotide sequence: TGTGCCATCAGTGAGTCCGACACTCCTCTAGCGGGGAGCTACGAGCAGTACTTC.

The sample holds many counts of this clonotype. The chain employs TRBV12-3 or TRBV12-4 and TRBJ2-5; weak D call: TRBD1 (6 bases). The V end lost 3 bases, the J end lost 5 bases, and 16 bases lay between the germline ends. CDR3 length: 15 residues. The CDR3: CASSLGTWVEETQYF. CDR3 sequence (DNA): TGTGCCAGCAGTTTGGGGACATGGGTTGAGGAGACCCAGTACTTC.

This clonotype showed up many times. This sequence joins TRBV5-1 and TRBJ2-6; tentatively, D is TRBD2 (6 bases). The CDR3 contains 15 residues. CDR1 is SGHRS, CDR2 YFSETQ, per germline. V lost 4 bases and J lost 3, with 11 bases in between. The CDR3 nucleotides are TGCGCCAGCAGCGGCGTGGGAGGTGGGGCCAACGTCCTGACTTTC. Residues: CASSGVGGGANVLTF.

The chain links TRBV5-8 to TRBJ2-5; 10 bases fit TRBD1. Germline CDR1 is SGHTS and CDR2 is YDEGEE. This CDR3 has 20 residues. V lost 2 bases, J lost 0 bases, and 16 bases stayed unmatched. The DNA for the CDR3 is TGTGCCAGCAGCTTAGGAGGGGGACAGGGGCCATCTTGGTACCAAGAGACCCAGTACTTC. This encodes CASSLGGGQGPSWYQETQYF.

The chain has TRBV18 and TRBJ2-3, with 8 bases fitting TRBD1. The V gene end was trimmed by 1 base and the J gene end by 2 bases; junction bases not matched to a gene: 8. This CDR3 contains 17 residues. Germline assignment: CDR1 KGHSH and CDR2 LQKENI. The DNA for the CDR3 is TGTGCCAGCTCACCACTCCGACAGGGGCCTACCACAGATACGCAGTATTTT. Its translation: CASSPLRQGPTTDTQYF.

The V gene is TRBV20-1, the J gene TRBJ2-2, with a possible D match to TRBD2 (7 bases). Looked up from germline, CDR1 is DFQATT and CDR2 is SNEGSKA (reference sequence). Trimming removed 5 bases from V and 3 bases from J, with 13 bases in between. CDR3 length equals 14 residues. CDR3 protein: CSAPVGGHTGELFF. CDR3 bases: TGCAGTGCTCCCGTCGGGGGGCACACCGGGGAGCTGTTTTTT.

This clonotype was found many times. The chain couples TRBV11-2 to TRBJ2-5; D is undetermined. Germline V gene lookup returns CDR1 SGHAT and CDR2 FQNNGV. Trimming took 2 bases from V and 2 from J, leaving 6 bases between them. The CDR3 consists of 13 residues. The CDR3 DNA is TGTGCCAGCAGCTTAAGCGCTCAAGAGACCCAGTACTTC. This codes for CASSLSAQETQYF.

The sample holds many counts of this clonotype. The CDR3 DNA follows: TGTGCCAGCAGCACTCAGTCTCTAACCTACGAGCAGTACTTC. Amino acids: CASSTQSLTYEQYF. The chain couples TRBV2 to TRBJ2-7, with D uncertain. The CDR3 length is 14 residues. Germline-derived CDR1 and CDR2 are SNHLY and FYNNEI. V was shortened by 6 bases and J by 2 bases, with 14 bases between the two germline ends.